The rows below give T cell receptor beta chains drawn from one sample of a study of OX40 agonist ivuxolimab in advanced cancers. The protocol was immunoSEQ multiplex PCR, while the TCRdb copy is restricted to in-frame clones and leaves out a portion. The sample consists of approximately 34,000 clones, approximately 86% of them appearing once. Material: CD4+ or CD8+ T cells sorted from blood, obtained in a trial of the OX40 agonist ivuxolimab. The receptors were gathered from an adult with an advanced solid tumor such as melanoma, head and neck, liver or kidney cancer. Both conserved end residues are part of each CDR3. Each record gives: D gene, V gene, J gene, clone size, CDR3 protein, CDR3 DNA. The D gene is left open where the match is weak. Only some rows state a clone size, as once, few, many or a class for expanded clones.

D: -
V: TRBV7-9
J: TRBJ2-7
size: -
CDR3: CASSPGRNYEQYF
DNA: TGTGCCAGCAGCCCGGGACGGAACTACGAGCAGTACTTC

D: -
V: TRBV19
J: TRBJ2-7
size: once
CDR3: CASSISAGDYEQYF
DNA: TGTGCCAGTAGTATTTCGGCAGGGGACTACGAGCAGTACTTC

D: TRBD2
V: TRBV7-9
J: TRBJ2-3
size: -
CDR3: CASSLPLSGGPDTQYF
DNA: TGTGCCAGCAGCTTACCCCTATCGGGGGGACCAGATACGCAGTATTTT

D: -
V: TRBV4-1
J: TRBJ2-7
size: -
CDR3: CASSQIAGEWYEQYF
DNA: TGCGCCAGCAGCCAGATAGCAGGGGAATGGTACGAGCAGTACTTC

D: -
V: TRBV14
J: TRBJ2-3
size: -
CDR3: CASSLTGTTTSTDTQYF
DNA: TGTGCCAGCAGCCTTACCGGGACAACGACTAGCACAGATACGCAGTATTTT

D: -
V: TRBV28
J: TRBJ2-1
size: -
CDR3: CASSRGRVVNEQFF
DNA: TGTGCCAGCAGTAGGGGACGTGTGGTCAATGAGCAGTTCTTC

D: -
V: TRBV6-6
J: TRBJ1-1
size: -
CDR3: CASSRLAGTNTEAFF
DNA: TGTGCCAGCAGTCGCCTGGCAGGGACCAACACTGAAGCTTTCTTT

D: -
V: TRBV19
J: TRBJ1-5
size: -
CDR3: CATLQNIWNQPQHF
DNA: TGTGCCACCCTCCAAAACATTTGGAATCAGCCCCAGCATTTT

D: TRBD1
V: TRBV19
J: TRBJ1-1
size: once
CDR3: CASSPHPGQGFSRDTEAFF
DNA: TGTGCCAGTAGTCCGCACCCGGGACAGGGGTTTTCTCGGGACACTGAAGCTTTCTTT

D: -
V: TRBV29-1
J: TRBJ2-7
size: -
CDR3: CSVVPRGTVDEQYF
DNA: TGCAGCGTTGTCCCCAGGGGTACGGTCGACGAGCAGTACTTC

D: -
V: TRBV5-1
J: TRBJ2-1
size: -
CDR3: CASSLAGGPNNEQFF
DNA: TGCGCCAGCAGCTTGGCCGGGGGGCCAAACAATGAGCAGTTCTTC

D: TRBD1
V: TRBV4-1
J: TRBJ2-7
size: once
CDR3: CASSQRGTGASYEQYF
DNA: TGCGCCAGCAGCCAAAGGGGGACAGGGGCCTCCTACGAGCAGTACTTC

D: -
V: TRBV27
J: TRBJ2-7
size: -
CDR3: CASSPGVGLGEQYF
DNA: TGTGCCAGCAGTCCGGGAGTGGGGTTGGGCGAGCAGTACTTC

D: -
V: TRBV28
J: TRBJ2-1
size: once
CDR3: CASRVPGNEQFF
DNA: TGTGCCAGCAGGGTGCCAGGCAATGAGCAGTTCTTC

D: -
V: TRBV27
J: TRBJ2-1
size: once
CDR3: CASSFQGNNEQFF
DNA: TGTGCCAGCAGCTTCCAGGGGAATAACGAGCAGTTCTTC

D: -
V: TRBV5-1
J: TRBJ2-1
size: -
CDR3: CASGWGRIDEQFF
DNA: TGCGCCAGCGGATGGGGGCGTATCGATGAGCAGTTCTTC

D: TRBD1
V: TRBV4-1
J: TRBJ2-7
size: -
CDR3: CASSLGQGMDEQYF
DNA: TGCGCCAGCAGCCTGGGACAGGGGATGGACGAGCAGTACTTC

D: -
V: TRBV7-2
J: TRBJ2-7
size: -
CDR3: CASSPHLGTWGQYF
DNA: TGTGCCAGCAGCCCACACCTAGGGACCTGGGGGCAGTACTTC

D: -
V: TRBV4-1
J: TRBJ1-5
size: -
CDR3: CASSQVPQAANQPQHF
DNA: TGCGCCAGCAGCCAAGTACCTCAGGCAGCGAATCAGCCCCAGCATTTT

D: -
V: TRBV9
J: TRBJ2-5
size: -
CDR3: CASSGLGEGETQYF
DNA: TGTGCCAGCAGCGGACTAGGCGAGGGAGAGACCCAGTACTTC

D: -
V: TRBV7-9
J: TRBJ2-1
size: -
CDR3: CASSPSEDNEQFF
DNA: TGTGCCAGCAGCCCCTCGGAGGACAATGAGCAGTTCTTC

D: -
V: TRBV10-3
J: TRBJ2-5
size: -
CDR3: CAITKETQYF
DNA: TGTGCCATCACCAAAGAGACCCAGTACTTC

D: TRBD2
V: TRBV7-6
J: TRBJ2-5
size: -
CDR3: CASVQAGGQETQYF
DNA: TGTGCCAGCGTGCAAGCGGGGGGACAAGAGACCCAGTACTTC

D: -
V: TRBV9
J: TRBJ2-6
size: once
CDR3: CASSVASGANVLTF
DNA: TGTGCCAGCAGCGTAGCGTCTGGGGCCAACGTCCTGACTTTC

D: TRBD2
V: TRBV4-3
J: TRBJ2-3
size: -
CDR3: CASSQDPSGGADTQYF
DNA: TGCGCCAGCAGCCAAGATCCTAGCGGGGGGGCGGATACGCAGTATTTT

D: -
V: TRBV6-5
J: TRBJ2-7
size: once
CDR3: CASSKGAYEQYF
DNA: TGTGCCAGCAGTAAGGGTGCCTACGAGCAGTACTTC

D: -
V: TRBV6-6
J: TRBJ1-1
size: -
CDR3: CASSLALRWNTEAFF
DNA: TGTGCCAGCAGTTTGGCCCTGCGCTGGAACACTGAAGCTTTCTTT

D: -
V: TRBV4-3
J: TRBJ2-3
size: -
CDR3: CASSQEPMGTSGDTQYF
DNA: TGCGCCAGCAGCCAAGAACCCATGGGGACCTCGGGGGATACGCAGTATTTT

D: TRBD1
V: TRBV11-2
J: TRBJ2-1
size: -
CDR3: CASSSGTGGYEQFF
DNA: TGTGCCAGCAGTTCCGGGACAGGGGGCTATGAGCAGTTCTTC

D: -
V: TRBV9
J: TRBJ1-5
size: -
CDR3: CASSPSGLRNQPQHF
DNA: TGTGCCAGCAGCCCATCCGGCCTTCGCAATCAGCCCCAGCATTTT

D: -
V: TRBV11-2
J: TRBJ2-4
size: -
CDR3: CASSLDFFGLGGKANIQYF
DNA: TGTGCCAGCAGCTTAGATTTCTTCGGCCTCGGAGGGAAGGCAAACATTCAGTACTTC

D: TRBD2
V: TRBV28
J: TRBJ2-5
size: -
CDR3: CASSFAGGAEKTQYF
DNA: TGTGCCAGCAGTTTTGCGGGGGGGGCGGAGAAGACCCAGTACTTC

D: -
V: TRBV27
J: TRBJ2-3
size: once
CDR3: CASKMGRGADTQYF
DNA: TGTGCCAGCAAAATGGGCAGGGGGGCAGATACGCAGTATTTT

D: TRBD2
V: TRBV28
J: TRBJ2-1
size: -
CDR3: CASSPVSGGHNEQFF
DNA: TGTGCCAGCAGCCCCGTCAGCGGGGGACACAATGAGCAGTTCTTC

D: -
V: TRBV7-8
J: TRBJ2-7
size: -
CDR3: CASSLGAGARDEQYF
DNA: TGTGCCAGCAGCTTAGGGGCAGGGGCCCGCGACGAGCAGTACTTC

D: -
V: TRBV7-9
J: TRBJ2-1
size: -
CDR3: CASSPSYTADYNEQFF
DNA: TGTGCCAGCAGCCCCAGCTACACCGCTGACTACAATGAGCAGTTCTTC